Listed here are 32 T cell receptor beta chains from one sample, sequenced in a study of blood T cell repertoires in COVID-19. Profiling relied on immunoSEQ multiplex PCR, and the TCRdb table lists in-frame clones only, not all of them. The sample gives approximately 100,000 clones, around 90% of which show up once; more than 3.5% is in the top ten. Sequenced material: peripheral blood. The receptors shown here come from a human donor with COVID-19, enrolled during active disease. The donor label of this sample is uncertain.

The rearrangement links TRBV19 to TRBJ1-5; no definite D call. The germline V gene has CDR1 LNHDA and CDR2 SQIVND (reference sequence). The length of the CDR3 is 16 residues. V was cut by 3 bases and J by 6 bases, with 18 bases left in between. In DNA form, the CDR3 reads TGTGCCAGTAGTATCCTTGAGAGGGAGGGAGGTCAGCCCCAGCATTTT. Protein sequence: CASSILEREGGQPQHF.

The chain recombines TRBV3-1 (or the pseudogene TRBV3-2) with TRBJ1-2; TRBD1 is a possible D gene (6 bases). The germline CDR1 and CDR2 sequences are LGHDT and YNNKEL (reference sequence). Trimming shortened V by 0 bases and J by 7 bases, and 6 bases separated the two germline ends. There are 12 residues in the CDR3. DNA of the CDR3: TGTGCCAGCAGCCAAGACAGGGGTGGCTACACCTTC. Residues: CASSQDRGGYTF.

V is TRBV6-1 and J is TRBJ2-7, with 9 positions matching TRBD2. The CDR3 covers 15 residues. CDR1 is MNHNS and CDR2 is SASEGT in the germline V gene. Germline trimming cut 0 bases from V and 6 bases from J; bases unmatched to any gene: 6. The CDR3, as DNA: TGTGCCAGCAGTGAAGCTGGGGTAGCGGGAGCCGAGCAGTACTTC. The encoded protein is CASSEAGVAGAEQYF.

The chain is built from TRBV2 and TRBJ1-2; no definite D call. CDR1 and CDR2 from the germline V gene are SNHLY and FYNNEI. V was shortened by 3 bases and J by 2 bases, with 7 bases between the two germline ends. The CDR3 totals 13 residues. The DNA of the CDR3 is TGTGCCAGCAGTGATGTGGAGAACTATGGCTACACCTTC. Amino acids: CASSDVENYGYTF.

V is TRBV7-9 and J is TRBJ1-1, with 8 bases identical to TRBD1. Germline loops: CDR1 SEHNR, CDR2 FQNEAQ (reference sequence). J lost 4 bases, V lost 3 bases, and 4 bases had no gene match. The CDR3 loop spans 14 amino acids. CDR3 DNA: TGTGCCAGCAGCTTCATGACAGGGGTCACTGAAGCTTTCTTT. It is translated as CASSFMTGVTEAFF.

CDR3: CASSRSRSGGGRVGYGYTF. CDR3 sequence (DNA): TGCGCCAGCAGCCGGTCCAGGAGCGGCGGAGGAAGGGTGGGATATGGCTACACCTTC. This chain uses TRBV4-1 with TRBJ1-2, with D unresolved. V lost 4 bases and J lost 5, with 29 bases in between. CDR3 length: 19 amino acids. The germline CDR1 and CDR2 sequences are MGHRA and YSYEKL.

This sequence joins TRBV19 and TRBJ2-2; TRBD2 is a possible D gene (6 bases). The CDR3 is 15 residues long. The germline V and J ends were trimmed by 4 bases and 3 bases, with 12 bases remaining between them. The germline gives CDR1 LNHDA, CDR2 SQIVND (reference sequence). The CDR3 nucleotides read TGTGCCAGTAGTACCGGGACTTTCTACACCGGGGAGCTGTTTTTT. As protein: CASSTGTFYTGELFF. The full variable domain, rest sourced from reference TRBV19 and TRBJ2-2, is DGGITQSPKYLFRKEGQNVTLSCEQNLNHDAMYWYRQDPGQGLRLIYYSQIVNDFQKGDIAEGYSVSREKKESFPLTVTSAQKNPTAFYLCASSTGTFYTGELFFGEGSRLTVL.

This rearrangement joins TRBV7-8 to TRBJ2-6, with D tentatively TRBD2 (5 bases). This CDR3 has 17 residues. Germline CDR1 reads SGHVS; CDR2 reads FQNEAQ. Trimming pared 0 bases from V and 0 bases from J, leaving 9 bases between. The CDR3: CASSLAEGRSGANVLTF. CDR3 nucleotides: TGTGCCAGCAGCTTAGCAGAGGGCCGCTCTGGGGCCAACGTCCTGACTTTC.

This chain joins TRBV9 and TRBJ2-1, with 11 bases identical to TRBD2. The junction had 3 bases not matched to a gene; V was cut back by 3 bases and J by 7 bases. This CDR3 is 14 amino acids long. The germline V gene has CDR1 SGDLS and CDR2 YYNGEE. Written as DNA, the CDR3 is TGTGCCAGCAGCGGCGGGACTAGCGGTAATGAGCAGTTCTTC. This gives the protein CASSGGTSGNEQFF.

The V and J genes are TRBV25-1 and TRBJ2-1, with a tentative D call TRBD1 (6 bases). V lost 0 bases, J lost 5 bases, and 14 bases lay in between. This CDR3 spans 16 amino acids. Germline lookup yields CDR1 MGHDK and CDR2 SYGVNS. CDR3 in amino acids: CASSEYTGSMNNEQFF. The CDR3 DNA follows: TGTGCCAGCAGTGAATATACAGGGTCCATGAACAATGAGCAGTTCTTC.

The V gene is TRBV5-1, the J gene TRBJ1-2, with D possibly matching TRBD1 (6 bases). The germline V gene encodes CDR1 SGHRS and CDR2 YFSETQ. The CDR3 consists of 15 residues. Trimming stripped 3 bases from V and 8 bases from J, with 20 bases between. CDR3 bases: TGCGCCAGCAGCTATGCCCCAGGGGCATTTTCGGGCTACACCTTC. It is translated as CASSYAPGAFSGYTF.

The rearrangement joins TRBV4-1 to TRBJ1-1; 7 bases fit TRBD1. The CDR3 is 15 residues long. Looked up from germline, CDR1 is MGHRA and CDR2 is YSYEKL. The trim removed 1 base at V and 1 base at J, leaving 3 bases unmatched. The CDR3 sequence: CASSQVTGTNTEAFF. CDR3 bases: TGCGCCAGCAGCCAAGTGACAGGGACGAACACTGAAGCTTTCTTT.

This chain uses TRBV6-1 with TRBJ1-5; perhaps TRBD1 as D (5 bases). This CDR3 contains 17 residues. Trimming stripped 1 base from V and 1 base from J, with 14 bases between. The germline V gene encodes CDR1 MNHNS and CDR2 SASEGT. Here the CDR3 DNA reads TGTGCCAGCAGTGAAGTTGAAGGGGAGGTGAGCAATCAGCCCCAGCATTTT. It codes for CASSEVEGEVSNQPQHF.

This chain links TRBV18 with TRBJ2-3; D is unresolved. Trimming stripped 3 bases from V and 1 base from J, with 5 bases between. From germline, CDR1 is KGHSH and CDR2 LQKENI. The CDR3 extends over 13 amino acids. CDR3 nucleotides: TGTGCCAGCTCACCCCCGGGCACAGATACGCAGTATTTT. Its translation: CASSPPGTDTQYF.

This chain joins TRBV27 and TRBJ2-3; 7 bases align to TRBD1. Unmatched junction bases numbered 3, after V lost 0 bases and J lost 6 bases. Germline V CDR1 and CDR2: MNHEY, SMNVEV (reference sequence). The CDR3 runs 14 residues. This CDR3 is CASSLSTGSDTQYF. The CDR3 DNA reads TGTGCCAGCAGTTTATCGACAGGGTCTGATACGCAGTATTTT.

The chain combines TRBV5-1 with TRBJ1-3; TRBD1 matches 8 bases. Losses at the gene ends were 0 bases for V and 4 bases for J; bases not matched to a gene: 3. CDR3 length: 15 residues. Germline V CDR1 and CDR2: SGHRS, YFSETQ. DNA of the CDR3: TGCGCCAGCAGCTTGGGGACAGGGTCAGGAAACACCATATATTTT. Protein product: CASSLGTGSGNTIYF.

This chain links TRBV2 with TRBJ1-3, with 7 bases matching TRBD1. CDR1 is SNHLY and CDR2 is FYNNEI in the germline V gene. With V trimmed by 6 bases and J by 4 bases, 6 bases remained unmatched. The CDR3 runs to 14 residues. The CDR3 bases are TGTGCCAGCAGAAAACAGGGGCCCGGAAACACCATATATTTT. Translated, it gives CASRKQGPGNTIYF.

This clone was picked up one time. The CDR3 DNA is TGTGCCAGCAGTGAAGAAGGGACAGGAAGGACTGAAGCTTTCTTT. Encoded protein: CASSEEGTGRTEAFF. The chain combines TRBV25-1 with TRBJ1-1, with 8 bases lining up with TRBD1. The CDR3 is 15 residues long. Germline CDR1 and CDR2: MGHDK and SYGVNS. V lost 2 bases, J lost 5 bases, and 7 bases stayed unmatched. Full variable domain (rest looked up from reference TRBV25-1 and TRBJ1-1): EADIYQTPRYLVIGTGKKITLECSQTMGHDKMYWYQQDPGMELHLIHYSYGVNSTEKGDLSSESTVSRIRTEHFPLTLESARPSHTSQYLCASSEEGTGRTEAFFGQGTRLTVV.

V is TRBV3-1 (or the pseudogene TRBV3-2) and J is TRBJ2-5, with 10 bases aligning to TRBD1. The CDR3 is 14 residues long. Germline loops: CDR1 LGHDT, CDR2 YNNKEL (reference sequence). V was pared by 3 bases and J by 4 bases, with 2 bases of the junction left unmatched. Here the CDR3 DNA reads TGTGCCAGCAGCCAGGACAGGGGGAGAGAGACCCAGTACTTC. It encodes CASSQDRGRETQYF.

The chain couples TRBV6-5 to TRBJ1-5; 8 positions match TRBD1. The CDR3 consists of 13 residues. Looked up from germline, CDR1 is MNHEY and CDR2 is SVGAGI. The ends lost 6 bases at V and 9 bases at J; junction bases unmatched: 7. CDR3 loop: CASSLGQGGPQHF. The DNA for the CDR3 is TGTGCCAGCAGCCTCGGACAGGGAGGGCCCCAGCATTTT.

The DNA of the CDR3 is TGTGCCAGCAGCTTGGCTAGCGGGGAAGAGACCCAGTACTTC. Amino acid sequence: CASSLASGEETQYF. This chain links TRBV7-2 with TRBJ2-5; 9 nucleotides line up with TRBD2. In germline, CDR1 is SGHTA, CDR2 FQGNSA. The junction had 2 bases not matched to a gene; V was cut back by 3 bases and J by 3 bases. This CDR3 comprises 14 residues.

The rearrangement joins TRBV5-6 to TRBJ2-7; weak D call: TRBD2 (5 bases). The V and J ends lost 2 bases and 2 bases respectively, with 8 bases between them. This CDR3 comprises 13 residues. Germline lookup yields CDR1 SGHDT and CDR2 YYEEEE. CDR3 protein: CASSLEGPYEQYF. DNA for the CDR3: TGTGCCAGCAGCTTAGAGGGTCCCTACGAGCAGTACTTC.

The gene calls are TRBV18 and TRBJ1-4; 8 nucleotides agree with TRBD1. CDR3 size: 16 residues. Germline lookup yields CDR1 KGHSH and CDR2 LQKENI. J lost 6 bases, V lost 1 base, and 7 bases had no gene match. The CDR3 is CASSPLDRGWDEKLFF. DNA of the CDR3: TGTGCCAGCTCACCACTCGACAGGGGTTGGGATGAAAAACTGTTTTTT.

The chain combines TRBV18 with TRBJ1-5; D perhaps matches TRBD1 (6 bases). Trimming cost V 9 bases and J 0 bases, with 27 bases left between them. The length of the CDR3 is 19 residues. Looked up from germline, CDR1 is KGHSH and CDR2 is LQKENI. CDR3 amino acids: CAREQGYPPHFYSNQPQHF. The CDR3 DNA reads as TGTGCCAGGGAACAGGGCTACCCGCCACACTTCTATAGCAATCAGCCCCAGCATTTT. Supplemented by reference TRBV18 and TRBJ1-5, the full variable domain reads NAGVMQNPRHLVRRRGQEARLRCSPMKGHSHVYWYRQLPEEGLKFMVYLQKENIIDESGMPKERFSAEFPKEGPSILRIQQVVRGDSAAYFCAREQGYPPHFYSNQPQHFGDGTRLSIL.

The gene calls are TRBV14 and TRBJ2-7; 8 positions match TRBD2. V was clipped by 5 bases and J by 0 bases; unmatched bases: 6. The CDR3 sequence is 15 residues long. Germline V gives CDR1 SGHDN, CDR2 FVKESK. CDR3 DNA sequence: TGTGCCAGCAGCGTTCGAGCGGGGGTCTCCTACGAGCAGTACTTC. Its translation is CASSVRAGVSYEQYF.

The chain carries TRBV5-1 and TRBJ1-3; D unresolved. Between the trimmed V and J ends, which lost 2 bases and 0 bases, there was a span of 9 bases. The CDR3 runs 15 residues. Per the germline V gene, CDR1 is SGHRS and CDR2 is YFSETQ. CDR3 residues: CASSFMGSSGNTIYF. CDR3 in DNA: TGCGCCAGCAGCTTTATGGGGAGCTCTGGAAACACCATATATTTT.

CDR3 bases: TGCAGCGTCAAACGACTAGCGGGAGTGGGGAATGAGCAGTTCTTC. Translating gives CSVKRLAGVGNEQFF. The chain carries TRBV29-1 and TRBJ2-1; 12 bases are shared with TRBD2. Losses at the gene ends were 6 bases for V and 7 bases for J; bases not matched to a gene: 10. Germline V gene lookup returns CDR1 SQVTM and CDR2 ANQGSEA. The CDR3 has 15 residues.

This sequence joins TRBV5-1 and TRBJ1-1, with a tentative D call TRBD1 (6 bases). The CDR3 consists of 13 residues. Germline loops: CDR1 SGHRS, CDR2 YFSETQ. Between the trimmed V and J ends, which lost 3 bases and 4 bases, there was a span of 10 bases. The DNA for the CDR3 is TGCGCCAGCAGCTCCAGGGGCATCACTGAAGCTTTCTTT. This encodes CASSSRGITEAFF.

CDR3 amino acids: CASSYARAYGYTF. The CDR3 coding sequence is TGTGCCAGCAGCTATGCCCGAGCCTATGGCTACACCTTC. The rearrangement joins TRBV11-3 to TRBJ1-2; no clear D. The V end lost 4 bases, the J end lost 4 bases, and 10 bases lay between the germline ends. CDR1 and CDR2 (germline): SGHNT, YENEEA. CDR3 length equals 13 residues. Together with reference TRBV11-3 and TRBJ1-2, the CDR3 gives the full variable domain: EAGVVQSPRYKIIEKKQPVAFWCNPISGHNTLYWYLQNLGQGPELLIRYENEEAVDDSQLPKDRFSAERLKGVDSTLKIQPAELGDSAVYLCASSYARAYGYTFGSGTRLTVV.

The rearrangement uses TRBV4-1 and TRBJ1-1; D call uncertain. The CDR3 extends over 13 amino acids. V shed 0 bases and J shed 3 bases, with 5 bases lying between them. Germline assignment: CDR1 MGHRA and CDR2 YSYEKL. CDR3 loop: CASSQDRDTEAFF. CDR3 nucleotide sequence: TGCGCCAGCAGCCAAGATAGAGACACTGAAGCTTTCTTT.

The J gene is TRBJ2-3, the V gene TRBV7-9, with 9 bases matching TRBD2. Germline V gene data show CDR1 as SEHNR and CDR2 as FQNEAQ (reference sequence). The CDR3 length is 16 residues. V trimming: 3 bases; J trimming: 5 bases; junction bases outside the gene matches: 9. Here the CDR3 DNA reads TGTGCCAGCAGCTTTCCTAGCGGGGCCGTTGGAGATACGCAGTATTTT. It codes for CASSFPSGAVGDTQYF.

The chain links TRBV20-1 to TRBJ2-1; 7 positions agree with TRBD1. Germline trimming cut 3 bases from V and 4 bases from J; bases unmatched to any gene: 3. The CDR3 covers 13 residues. Germline CDR1 is DFQATT and CDR2 is SNEGSKA (reference sequence). The DNA for the CDR3 is TGCAGTGCTAGTCCGGGACAGTACAATGAGCAGTTCTTC. This sequence encodes CSASPGQYNEQFF.